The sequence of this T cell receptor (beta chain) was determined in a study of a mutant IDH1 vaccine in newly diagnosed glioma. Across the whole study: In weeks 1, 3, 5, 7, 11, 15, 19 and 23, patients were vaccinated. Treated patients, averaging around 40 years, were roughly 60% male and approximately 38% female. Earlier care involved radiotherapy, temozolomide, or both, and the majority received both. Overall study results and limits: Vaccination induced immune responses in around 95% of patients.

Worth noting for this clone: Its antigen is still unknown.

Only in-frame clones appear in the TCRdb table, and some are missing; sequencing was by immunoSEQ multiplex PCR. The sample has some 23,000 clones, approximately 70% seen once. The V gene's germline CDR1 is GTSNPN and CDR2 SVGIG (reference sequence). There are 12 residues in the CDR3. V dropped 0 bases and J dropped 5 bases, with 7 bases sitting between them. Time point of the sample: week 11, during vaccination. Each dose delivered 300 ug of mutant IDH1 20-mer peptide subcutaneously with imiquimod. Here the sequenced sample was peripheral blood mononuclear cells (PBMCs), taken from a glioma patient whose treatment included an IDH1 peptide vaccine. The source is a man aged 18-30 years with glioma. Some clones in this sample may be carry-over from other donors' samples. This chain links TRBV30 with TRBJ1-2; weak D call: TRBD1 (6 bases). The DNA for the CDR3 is TGTGCCTGGAGTGTAAGGGGGTATGGCTACACCTTC. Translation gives CAWSVRGYGYTF.